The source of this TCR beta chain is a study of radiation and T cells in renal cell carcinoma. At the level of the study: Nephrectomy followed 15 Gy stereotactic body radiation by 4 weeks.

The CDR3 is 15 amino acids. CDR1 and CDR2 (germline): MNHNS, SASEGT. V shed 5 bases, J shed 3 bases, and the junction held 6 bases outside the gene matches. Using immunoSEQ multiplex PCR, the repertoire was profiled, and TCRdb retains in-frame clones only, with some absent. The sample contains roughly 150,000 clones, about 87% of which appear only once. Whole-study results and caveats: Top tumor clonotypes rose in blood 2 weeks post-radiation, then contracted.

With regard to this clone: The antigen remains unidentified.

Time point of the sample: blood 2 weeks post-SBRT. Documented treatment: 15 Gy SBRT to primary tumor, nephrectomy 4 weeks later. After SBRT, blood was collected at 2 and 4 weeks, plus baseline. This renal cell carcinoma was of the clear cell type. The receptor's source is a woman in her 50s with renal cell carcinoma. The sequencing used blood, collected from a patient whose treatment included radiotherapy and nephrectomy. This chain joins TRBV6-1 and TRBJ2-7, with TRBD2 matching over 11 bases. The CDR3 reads CASSSSGTSGYEQYF. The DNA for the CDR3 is TGTGCCAGCAGTTCTTCCGGGACTAGCGGCTACGAGCAGTACTTC.